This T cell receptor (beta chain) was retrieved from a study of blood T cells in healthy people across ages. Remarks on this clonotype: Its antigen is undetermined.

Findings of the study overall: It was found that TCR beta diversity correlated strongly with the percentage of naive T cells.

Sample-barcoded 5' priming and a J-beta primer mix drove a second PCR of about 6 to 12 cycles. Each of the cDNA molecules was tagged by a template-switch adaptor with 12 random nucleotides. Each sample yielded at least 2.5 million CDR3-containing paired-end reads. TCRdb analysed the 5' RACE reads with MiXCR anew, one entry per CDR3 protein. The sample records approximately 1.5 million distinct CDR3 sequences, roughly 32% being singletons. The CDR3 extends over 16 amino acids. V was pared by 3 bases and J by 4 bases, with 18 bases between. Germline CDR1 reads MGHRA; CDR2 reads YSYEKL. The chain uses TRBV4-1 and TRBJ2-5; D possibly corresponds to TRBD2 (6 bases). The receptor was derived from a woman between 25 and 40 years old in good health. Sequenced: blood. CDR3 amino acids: CASSQDGSLLRETQYF. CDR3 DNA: TGCGCCAGCAGCCAGGACGGGAGTCTCCTACGAGAGACCCAGTACTTC.